The T cell receptor beta chain described here comes from a study of blood T cell repertoires in COVID-19. Study details: Sources were T cells, B-cell-depleted T cells, or PBMCs; the material itself was cDNA or gDNA.

Study processing details: Amplification of reference gene primers was used by the study to estimate nucleated cell counts. Generated by immunoSEQ multiplex PCR, the TCRdb table keeps only in-frame clones and is missing some. V and J calls and clone size are as listed in that table; D and trimming were resolved from the DNA. This sample has more than 300,000 clones; over 75% occur once, and the top ten carry about 9.4%. The V end lost 4 bases, the J end lost 0 bases, and 4 bases lay between the germline ends. Germline-derived CDR1 and CDR2 are SGHRS and YFSETQ. CDR3 length: 12 residues. Enrolled during active infection, Seattle patients were then followed longitudinally.

V and J are TRBV5-1 and TRBJ2-5; D is unresolved. The sequence was obtained from a woman in her 30s with COVID-19, enrolled during active disease. The source material was peripheral blood. The DNA of the CDR3 is TGCGCCAGCAGCGCGAACCAAGAGACCCAGTACTTC. Translated, it gives CASSANQETQYF.